The following is a T cell receptor beta chain sequence with its context. Its matching antigen is unknown. These data belong to a study of T cell responses to AZD1222 COVID-19 vaccine. General study points: Baseline antibody screening turned up just 6 or 7 seropositive AZD1222 recipients. A mostly white British donor set with more females was recruited, and clonal diversity was possibly underestimated.

Trimming cost V 0 bases and J 2 bases, with 16 bases left between them. CDR3 length equals 17 residues. Germline CDR1 is SGDLS and CDR2 is YYNGEE. Using immunoSEQ multiplex PCR, the repertoire was profiled, and TCRdb retains in-frame clones only, with some absent. The sample records around 120,000 clones, roughly 91% being singletons. The V call is TRBV9, the J call TRBJ2-3; D might be TRBD2 (6 bases). Material: peripheral blood, obtained on day 0 of AZD1222 vaccination. The TCR comes from an adult in good health. CDR3 sequence reads: CASSVAGGAGPTDTQYF. The CDR3 DNA reads TGTGCCAGCAGCGTAGCAGGAGGAGCGGGCCCCACAGATACGCAGTATTTT. Full variable domain (remainder filled in from reference TRBV9 and TRBJ2-3): DSGVTQTPKHLITATGQRVTLRCSPRSGDLSVYWYQQSLDQGLQFLIQYYNGEERAKGNILERFSAQQFPDLHSELNLSSLELGDSALYFCASSVAGGAGPTDTQYFGPGTRLTVL.